This TCR beta chain was captured in a study of vaccination and CD4 T cells after COVID-19. Study at large: The convalescent population consisted of six males and four females, two of whom were of Hispanic ethnicity.

Scientists ran DNA taken from cultured CD4+ T cells through the Oncomine TCR Beta short-read assay for sequencing. A single record per CDR3 protein comes from TCRdb applying MiXCR to the PCR reads. Of around 20,000 distinct CDR3 sequences listed, approximately 40% are singletons. The treatment: roughly ten-day PBMC culture with coronavirus spike peptide pools or control peptides (ViraFEST assay). The germline gives CDR1 MGHRA, CDR2 YSYEKL. The germline V and J ends were trimmed by 1 base and 2 bases, with 8 bases remaining between them. The CDR3 spans 14 residues. In its sample, this clonotype was seen a few times. What it recognizes is unknown.

The source of this sequence is a human donor who had recovered from COVID-19. Sequences were derived from CD4+ T cells from blood, cultured in vitro, sampled before SARS-CoV-2 vaccination. The V call is TRBV4-1, the J call TRBJ1-2; D is unclear. CDR3 nucleotides: TGCGCCAGCAGCCAAGTAGACAACAACTATGGCTACACCTTC. This translates into CASSQVDNNYGYTF.